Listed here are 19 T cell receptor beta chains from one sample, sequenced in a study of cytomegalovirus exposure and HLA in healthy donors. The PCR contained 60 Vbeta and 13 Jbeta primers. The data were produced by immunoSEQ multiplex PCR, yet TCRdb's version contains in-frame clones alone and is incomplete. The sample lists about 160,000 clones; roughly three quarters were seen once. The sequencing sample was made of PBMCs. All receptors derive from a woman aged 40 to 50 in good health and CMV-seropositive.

Written as DNA, the CDR3 is TGCGCCAGCAGCTTGGACCGGGCCTATAATTCACCCCTCCACTTT. It yields the protein CASSLDRAYNSPLHF. The chain combines TRBV5-1 with TRBJ1-6; D remains unclear. V gave up 0 bases and J gave up 2 bases, with 6 bases separating them. This CDR3 spans 15 amino acids. Germline lookup yields CDR1 SGHRS and CDR2 YFSETQ.

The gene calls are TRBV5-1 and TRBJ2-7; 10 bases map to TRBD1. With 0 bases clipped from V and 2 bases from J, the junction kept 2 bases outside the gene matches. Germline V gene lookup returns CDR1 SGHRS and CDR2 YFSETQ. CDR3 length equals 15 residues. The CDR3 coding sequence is TGCGCCAGCAGCTTGGGGACAGGGGGGCCCTACGAGCAGTACTTC. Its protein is CASSLGTGGPYEQYF.

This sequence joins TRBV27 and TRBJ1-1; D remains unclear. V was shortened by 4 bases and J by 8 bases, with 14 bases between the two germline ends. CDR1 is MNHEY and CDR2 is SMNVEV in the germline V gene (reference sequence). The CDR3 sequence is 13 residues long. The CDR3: CASSSVPGVEAFF. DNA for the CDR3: TGTGCCAGCAGTTCCGTCCCGGGTGTGGAAGCTTTCTTT.

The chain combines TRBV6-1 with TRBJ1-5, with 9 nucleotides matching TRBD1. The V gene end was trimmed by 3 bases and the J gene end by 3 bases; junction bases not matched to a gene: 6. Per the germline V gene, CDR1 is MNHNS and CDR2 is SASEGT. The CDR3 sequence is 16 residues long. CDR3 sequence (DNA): TGTGCCAGCAGTGACCATACAGGGGGCCCCAATCAGCCCCAGCATTTT. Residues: CASSDHTGGPNQPQHF.

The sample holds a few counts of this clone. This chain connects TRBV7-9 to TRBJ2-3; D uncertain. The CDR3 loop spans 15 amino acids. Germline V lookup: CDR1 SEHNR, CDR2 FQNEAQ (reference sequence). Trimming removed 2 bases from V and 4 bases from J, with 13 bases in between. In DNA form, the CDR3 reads TGTGCCAGCAGCTTAAGCGAGCTGGCGGCAGATACGCAGTATTTT. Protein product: CASSLSELAADTQYF.

This chain's CDR3 is CASSAQQGSHGYTF. DNA for the CDR3: TGTGCCAGCAGTGCGCAACAGGGAAGTCATGGCTACACCTTC. The V call is TRBV6-1, the J call TRBJ1-2, with D perhaps matching TRBD1 (6 bases). V lost 4 bases to trimming and J lost 6 bases, with 15 bases between them. The CDR3 totals 14 residues. Germline V CDR1 and CDR2: MNHNS, SASEGT.

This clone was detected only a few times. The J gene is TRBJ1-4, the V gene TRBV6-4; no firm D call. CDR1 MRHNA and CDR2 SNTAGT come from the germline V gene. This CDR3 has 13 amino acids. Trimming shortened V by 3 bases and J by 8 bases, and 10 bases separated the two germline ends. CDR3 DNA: TGTGCCAGCAGTGAACACCCGGGGGAAAAACTGTTTTTT. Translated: CASSEHPGEKLFF.

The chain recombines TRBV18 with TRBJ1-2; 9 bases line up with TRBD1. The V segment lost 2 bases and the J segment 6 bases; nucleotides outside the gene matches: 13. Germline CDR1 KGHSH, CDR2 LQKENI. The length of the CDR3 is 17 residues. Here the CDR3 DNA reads TGTGCCAGCTCACCATGGGTACCGGGACAGGGAGGAGATGGCTACACCTTC. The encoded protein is CASSPWVPGQGGDGYTF.

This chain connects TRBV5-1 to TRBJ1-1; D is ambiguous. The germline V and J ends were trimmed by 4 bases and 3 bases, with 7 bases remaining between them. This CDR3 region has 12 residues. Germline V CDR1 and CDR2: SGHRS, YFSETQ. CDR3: CASSTGYTEAFF. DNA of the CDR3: TGCGCCAGCAGCACCGGGTACACTGAAGCTTTCTTT.

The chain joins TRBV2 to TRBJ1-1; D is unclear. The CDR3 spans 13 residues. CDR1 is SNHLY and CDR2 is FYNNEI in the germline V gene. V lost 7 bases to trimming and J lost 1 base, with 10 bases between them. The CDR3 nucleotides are TGTGCCAGCACTGCGAGGCAGAACACTGAAGCTTTCTTT. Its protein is CASTARQNTEAFF.

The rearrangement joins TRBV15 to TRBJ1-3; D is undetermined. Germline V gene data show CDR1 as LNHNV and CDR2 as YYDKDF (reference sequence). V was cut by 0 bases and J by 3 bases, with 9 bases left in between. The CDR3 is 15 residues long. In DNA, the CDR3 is TGTGCCACCAGCAGAGATCGGGCGGGTGGAAACACCATATATTTT. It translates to CATSRDRAGGNTIYF.

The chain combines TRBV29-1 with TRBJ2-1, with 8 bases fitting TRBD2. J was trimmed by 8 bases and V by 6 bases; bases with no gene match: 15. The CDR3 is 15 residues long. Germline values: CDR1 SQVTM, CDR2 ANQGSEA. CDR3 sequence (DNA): TGCAGCGTCGTCGGAGGTCGCGGGGGGATCTATGAGCAGTTCTTC. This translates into CSVVGGRGGIYEQFF.

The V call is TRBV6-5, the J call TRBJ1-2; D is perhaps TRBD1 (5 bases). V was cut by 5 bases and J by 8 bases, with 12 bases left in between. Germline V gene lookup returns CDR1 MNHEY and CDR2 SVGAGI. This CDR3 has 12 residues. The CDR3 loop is CASSQGHRGYTF. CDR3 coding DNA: TGTGCCAGCAGTCAGGGCCACCGGGGCTACACCTTC.

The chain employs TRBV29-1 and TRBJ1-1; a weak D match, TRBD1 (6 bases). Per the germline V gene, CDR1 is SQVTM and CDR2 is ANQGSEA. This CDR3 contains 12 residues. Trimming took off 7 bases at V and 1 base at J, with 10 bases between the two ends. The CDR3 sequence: CSANRENTEAFF. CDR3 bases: TGCAGCGCCAACAGGGAGAACACTGAAGCTTTCTTT.

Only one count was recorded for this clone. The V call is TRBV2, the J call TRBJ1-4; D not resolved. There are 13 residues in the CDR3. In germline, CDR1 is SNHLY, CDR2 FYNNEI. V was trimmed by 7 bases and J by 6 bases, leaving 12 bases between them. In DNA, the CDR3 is TGTGCCAGCAATGGACTGGCGCATGAAAAACTGTTTTTT. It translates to CASNGLAHEKLFF.

The CDR3, as DNA: TGTGCCAGCAGGAAACAGGGGGCGCGGACTGAAGCTTTCTTT. It yields the protein CASRKQGARTEAFF. The chain recombines TRBV2 with TRBJ1-1; 9 nucleotides agree with TRBD1. The CDR3 consists of 14 residues. Germline V gene lookup returns CDR1 SNHLY and CDR2 FYNNEI. V gave up 6 bases and J gave up 5 bases; unmatched junction bases: 7.

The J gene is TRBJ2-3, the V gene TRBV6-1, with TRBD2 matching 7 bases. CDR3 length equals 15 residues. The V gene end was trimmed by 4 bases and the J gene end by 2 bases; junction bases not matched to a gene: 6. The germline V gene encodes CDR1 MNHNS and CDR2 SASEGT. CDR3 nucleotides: TGTGCCAGCAGTGCCGGGACTATCAACACAGATACGCAGTATTTT. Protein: CASSAGTINTDTQYF.

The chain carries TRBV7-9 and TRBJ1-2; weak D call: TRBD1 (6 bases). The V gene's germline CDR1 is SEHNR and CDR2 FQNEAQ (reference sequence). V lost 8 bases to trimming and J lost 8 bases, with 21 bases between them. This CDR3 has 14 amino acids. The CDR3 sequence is CASGPQMGARGYTF. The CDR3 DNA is TGTGCCAGCGGCCCGCAAATGGGGGCAAGGGGCTACACCTTC.

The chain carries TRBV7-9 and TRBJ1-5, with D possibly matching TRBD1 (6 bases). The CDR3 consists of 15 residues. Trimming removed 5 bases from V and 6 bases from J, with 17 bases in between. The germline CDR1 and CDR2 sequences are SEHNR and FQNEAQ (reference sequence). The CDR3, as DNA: TGTGCCAGCAGCACAGGGCGGGGGTTGGTTCAGCCCCAGCATTTT. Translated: CASSTGRGLVQPQHF. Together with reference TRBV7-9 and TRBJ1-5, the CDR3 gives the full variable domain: DTGVSQNPRHKITKRGQNVTFRCDPISEHNRLYWYRQTLGQGPEFLTYFQNEAQLEKSRLLSDRFSAERPKGSFSTLEIQRTEQGDSAMYLCASSTGRGLVQPQHFGDGTRLSIL.